One and the same sample provided the 27 T cell receptor beta chains below, sequenced in a study of T-cell reconstitution after alpha-beta-depleted transplantation in children. TCRbeta library preparation incorporated unique molecular identifiers. In TCRdb, the PCR reads were re-called with MiXCR into one record per CDR3 protein. The sample shows roughly 280,000 distinct CDR3 sequences, approximately 10% of them seen only once. This specimen consisted of peripheral blood, obtained 180 days after TCRalphabeta/CD19-depleted stem cell transplant. These receptor sequences come from a male patient aged 2-15 years who had a stem cell transplant for chronic granulomatous disease, so the T cells may come from the graft donor.

The sample holds many counts of this clonotype. The gene calls are TRBV7-2 and TRBJ2-2; 7 bases are shared with TRBD2. CDR1 is SGHTA, CDR2 FQGNSA, per germline. This CDR3 contains 15 residues. The junction had 2 bases not matched to a gene; V was cut back by 0 bases and J by 4 bases. The CDR3 coding sequence is TGTGCCAGCAGCTTAGCGAGCGGGGTCACCGGGGAGCTGTTTTTT. Translation: CASSLASGVTGELFF.

This clonotype was found many times. This sequence joins TRBV12-3 or TRBV12-4 and TRBJ2-6; 14 bases line up with TRBD2. The CDR3 covers 17 residues. J lost 1 base, V lost 6 bases, and 2 bases had no gene match. The CDR3 is CASRTSGRGSGANVLTF. The CDR3 bases are TGTGCCAGCAGGACTAGCGGGAGGGGGTCTGGGGCCAACGTCCTGACTTTC.

This clonotype was detected ten times or more. This sequence joins TRBV28 and TRBJ2-7; no definite D call. Germline V gene data show CDR1 as MDHEN and CDR2 as SYDVKM. Trimming took 7 bases from V and 0 from J, leaving 10 bases between them. The CDR3 is 13 amino acids. The CDR3 DNA sequence: TGTGCCAGCACAAATAACAGCTCCTACGAGCAGTACTTC. It specifies CASTNNSSYEQYF.

The chain is built from TRBV27 and TRBJ2-7, with 8 positions matching TRBD2. The CDR3 sequence is 17 residues long. Trimming at V came to 4 bases and at J to 0 bases, leaving 11 bases not matched to a gene. Germline loops: CDR1 MNHEY, CDR2 SMNVEV (reference sequence). The CDR3 protein is CASSSRGSGTPSYEQYF. CDR3 sequence (DNA): TGTGCCAGCAGTTCGAGGGGTAGCGGGACACCCTCCTACGAGCAGTACTTC.

The sample holds many counts of this clonotype. V gene TRBV12-3 or TRBV12-4 combines with J gene TRBJ2-2; D ambiguous. Trimming left V 4 bases short and J 3 bases short, with 15 bases between. The CDR3 covers 16 residues. The CDR3 coding sequence is TGTGCCAGCAGTTGGGTTAGCCCAATGCACACCGGGGAGCTGTTTTTT. Translated, it gives CASSWVSPMHTGELFF.

Many counts were recorded for this clonotype. V usage is TRBV6-1 and J usage is TRBJ1-2, with D unresolved. Germline V gene data show CDR1 as MNHNS and CDR2 as SASEGT. This CDR3 has 15 residues. The V and J ends lost 1 base and 3 bases respectively, with 12 bases between them. Written as DNA, the CDR3 is TGTGCCAGCAGTGAAGGGACCGGACTCTACTATGGCTACACCTTC. This gives the protein CASSEGTGLYYGYTF.

This clonotype appeared many times. This rearrangement joins TRBV18 to TRBJ2-1; D unresolved. The CDR3 is 15 residues long. Germline lookup yields CDR1 KGHSH and CDR2 LQKENI. Between the trimmed V and J ends, which lost 2 bases and 1 base, there was a span of 9 bases. The CDR3 DNA reads as TGTGCCAGCTCACCAAAGCTCGTGTCCTACAATGAGCAGTTCTTC. Encoded protein: CASSPKLVSYNEQFF.

This clonotype appeared many times. This chain connects TRBV15 to TRBJ2-7; D gene ambiguous. The CDR3 length is 13 residues. V lost 3 bases to trimming and J lost 7 bases, with 13 bases between them. Germline loops: CDR1 LNHNV, CDR2 YYDKDF (reference sequence). In DNA form, the CDR3 reads TGTGCCACCAGCAGGAATAGGGTTATGGAGCAGTACTTC. Translated: CATSRNRVMEQYF.

The CDR3 loop is CSVEDRGSAGNTIYF. In nucleotides, the CDR3 is TGCAGCGTTGAAGATCGGGGAAGTGCCGGAAACACCATATATTTT. V and J are TRBV29-1 and TRBJ1-3; D remains ambiguous. Trimming took 0 bases from V and 4 from J, leaving 13 bases between them. CDR1 and CDR2 (germline): SQVTM, ANQGSEA. The CDR3 is 15 amino acids.

This clonotype was detected ten times or more. The V call is TRBV7-2, the J call TRBJ2-2; D may be TRBD1 or TRBD2 (5 bases each). This CDR3 is 13 amino acids long. Trimming removed 3 bases from V and 3 bases from J, with 5 bases in between. CDR1 and CDR2 (germline): SGHTA, FQGNSA. The CDR3 sequence is CASSLGDTGELFF. Here the CDR3 DNA reads TGTGCCAGCAGCTTGGGGGACACCGGGGAGCTGTTTTTT.

On this clonotype itself: Its ends do not fully match the called genes, so a read error is possible. The chain recombines TRBV20-1 with TRBJ2-7, with 11 bases matching TRBD2. The germline V gene has CDR1 DFQATT and CDR2 SNEGSKA (reference sequence). The CDR3 loop spans 18 amino acids. The CDR3 region is CCARKAGTSGRTSGEQYF. The CDR3 nucleotides are TGCTGTGCTAGGAAGGCCGGGACTAGCGGCAGGACCTCGGGCGAGCAGTACTTC.

With respect to this clonotype: A much larger clone differs from this one at a single base, so this may be a read error. The chain joins TRBV10-3 to TRBJ2-2; 13 nucleotides align to TRBD2. CDR1 is ENHRY, CDR2 SYGVKD, per germline. After removal of 2 bases from V and 3 bases from J, the junction contained 3 bases not matched to a gene. This CDR3 contains 17 residues. The CDR3 region is CAISEGLAGDYTGELFF. Written as DNA, the CDR3 is TGTGCCATCAGTGAGGGACTAGCGGGAGACTACACCGGGGAGCTGTTTTTT.

The gene calls are TRBV3-1 and TRBJ2-6; 8 positions agree with TRBD1. J was trimmed by 2 bases and V by 10 bases; bases with no gene match: 22. CDR1 LGHDT and CDR2 YNNKEL come from the germline V gene (reference sequence). The CDR3 loop spans 20 amino acids. CDR3: CATSPLGPTGESTGANVLTF. The CDR3 nucleotides are TGTGCCACCAGTCCCTTGGGGCCGACAGGGGAGAGCACTGGGGCCAACGTCCTGACTTTC.

This clonotype has a count of ten or more. The chain has TRBV20-1 and TRBJ2-3, with 11 nucleotides matching TRBD2. Germline CDR1 is DFQATT and CDR2 is SNEGSKA (reference sequence). CDR3 length equals 13 residues. Trimming removed 3 bases from V and 6 bases from J; junction bases left unmatched: 2. CDR3: CSASLAGGDTQYF. Written as DNA, the CDR3 is TGCAGTGCTAGTTTAGCGGGGGGGGATACGCAGTATTTT.

This clonotype was found many times. The rearrangement joins TRBV20-1 to TRBJ2-3, with D possibly TRBD2 on 6 matching bases. Between the trimmed V and J ends, which lost 1 base and 2 bases, there was a span of 13 bases. Germline values: CDR1 DFQATT, CDR2 SNEGSKA (reference sequence). This CDR3 has 15 residues. In nucleotides, the CDR3 is TGCAGTGCTAGAGTTCTGGGGGGATCCACAGATACGCAGTATTTT. Its translation is CSARVLGGSTDTQYF.

This clonotype was counted ten times or more. CDR3 protein: CASSLQAGAADTQYF. The CDR3 DNA reads TGTGCCAGCAGCTTACAGGCGGGGGCAGCAGATACGCAGTATTTT. This chain uses TRBV7-2 with TRBJ2-3, with a weak D call TRBD2 (7 bases). This CDR3 spans 15 amino acids. Trimming stripped 2 bases from V and 4 bases from J, with 13 bases between. Germline V gene data show CDR1 as SGHTA and CDR2 as FQGNSA.

This clonotype has ten or more counts. As DNA, the CDR3 is TGTGCCAGCAGCCTTAGCCCCCTAGGGGCCAACGGGGAGCTGTTTTTT. This encodes CASSLSPLGANGELFF. The chain recombines TRBV11-3 with TRBJ2-2, with D tentatively TRBD1 (5 bases). The CDR3 runs 16 residues. Trimming cost V 5 bases and J 7 bases, with 20 bases left between them. Germline CDR1 reads SGHNT; CDR2 reads YENEEA.

Ten or more counts support this clonotype. The J gene is TRBJ2-7, the V gene TRBV2; D perhaps matches TRBD1 (6 bases). From germline, CDR1 is SNHLY and CDR2 FYNNEI. The CDR3 has 16 amino acids. The V gene lost 6 bases and the J gene lost 3 bases, with 21 bases spanning the gap. The CDR3 protein is CASSPALAQGIYEQYF. CDR3 sequence (DNA): TGTGCCAGCAGCCCGGCCCTAGCTCAGGGGATCTACGAGCAGTACTTC.

This clonotype was seen repeatedly, ten times or more. The chain is built from TRBV12-3 or TRBV12-4 and TRBJ1-4; D might be TRBD1 (5 bases). The CDR3 is made up of 11 amino acids. Trimming took 5 bases from V and 14 from J, leaving 12 bases between them. Here the CDR3 DNA reads TGTGCCAGCAGTGGGGGGGGGAAGCTGTTTTTT. Its translation: CASSGGGKLFF.

This clonotype was recorded at least ten times. The V call is TRBV5-6, the J call TRBJ2-1; 9 bases match TRBD2. The CDR3 is 16 residues long. V lost 3 bases to trimming and J lost 9 bases; unmatched junction nucleotides: 13. The germline V gene has CDR1 SGHDT and CDR2 YYEEEE. CDR3 sequence (DNA): TGTGCCAGCAGCTACCTAGCGGGGAGGTCCACACCTGAGCAGTTCTTC. This sequence encodes CASSYLAGRSTPEQFF. Full variable domain (remainder filled in from reference TRBV5-6 and TRBJ2-1): DAGVTQSPTHLIKTRGQQVTLRCSPKSGHDTVSWYQQALGQGPQFIFQYYEEEERQRGNFPDRFSGHQFPNYSSELNVNALLLGDSALYLCASSYLAGRSTPEQFFGPGTRLTVL.

This clonotype was counted ten times or more. V and J are TRBV4-1 and TRBJ1-4; no reliable D call. The CDR3 is 16 amino acids. The germline CDR1 and CDR2 sequences are MGHRA and YSYEKL. V was trimmed by 2 bases and J by 5 bases, leaving 15 bases between them. The CDR3 sequence: CASSQLPDLRNEKLFF. DNA of the CDR3: TGCGCCAGCAGCCAACTCCCGGACCTGAGGAATGAAAAACTGTTTTTT.

At least ten counts were recorded for this clonotype. The chain carries TRBV20-1 and TRBJ2-7, with 11 bases aligning to TRBD2. Germline loops: CDR1 DFQATT, CDR2 SNEGSKA (reference sequence). The trim removed 5 bases at V and 4 bases at J, leaving 7 bases unmatched. This CDR3 has 14 amino acids. The CDR3, as DNA: TGCAGTGCTCGGAAGGCTAGCGGGGGGTACGAGCAGTACTTC. Amino acid sequence: CSARKASGGYEQYF.

The sample holds a few counts of this clonotype. The CDR3 loop reads CASSDRVFNQPQHF. DNA of the CDR3: TGTGCCAGCAGCGACCGGGTTTTTAATCAGCCCCAGCATTTT. V gene TRBV9 combines with J gene TRBJ1-5; unclear D gene. The CDR3 is made up of 14 amino acids. The V end lost 3 bases, the J end lost 4 bases, and 11 bases lay between the germline ends. Per the germline V gene, CDR1 is SGDLS and CDR2 is YYNGEE. Based on the CDR3 plus reference TRBV9 and TRBJ1-5, the full variable domain is DSGVTQTPKHLITATGQRVTLRCSPRSGDLSVYWYQQSLDQGLQFLIQYYNGEERAKGNILERFSAQQFPDLHSELNLSSLELGDSALYFCASSDRVFNQPQHFGDGTRLSIL.

This clonotype was counted at least ten times. V and J are TRBV15 and TRBJ1-1, with TRBD1 matching 9 bases. V lost 6 bases, J lost 3 bases, and 8 bases stayed unmatched. Germline values: CDR1 LNHNV, CDR2 YYDKDF (reference sequence). The CDR3 covers 15 residues. The CDR3 sequence: CATRYHRGLDTEAFF. The CDR3 nucleotides are TGTGCCACCAGGTATCACAGGGGGCTTGACACTGAAGCTTTCTTT.

V is TRBV3-1 and J is TRBJ2-5, with D perhaps matching TRBD1 (5 bases). This CDR3 contains 12 residues. V was cut by 5 bases and J by 5 bases, with 9 bases left in between. Looked up from germline, CDR1 is LGHDT and CDR2 is YNNKEL (reference sequence). The CDR3 sequence is CASSFRDETQYF. The CDR3 nucleotides read TGTGCCAGCAGCTTCAGGGATGAGACCCAGTACTTC.

This clonotype was seen a single time. A clone one base away is much larger, so this may be a read error. J is TRBJ2-1 and V is TRBV5-1; weak D call: TRBD2 (5 bases). CDR1 is SGHRS, CDR2 YFSETQ, per germline. This CDR3 is 14 amino acids long. The DNA for the CDR3 is TGCGACAGCACCCCCCAGCCCAGCACTAGTGAGCAGTTCTTC. As protein: CDSTPQPSTSEQFF.

The sample holds a few counts of this clonotype. This chain connects TRBV6-1 to TRBJ1-2, with D tentatively TRBD1 (5 bases). The CDR3 extends over 17 amino acids. V dropped 5 bases and J dropped 5 bases, with 24 bases sitting between them. Germline V gives CDR1 MNHNS, CDR2 SASEGT. The CDR3 DNA sequence: TGTGCCAGCAGTCCAACGGGGACGGGCCTCTTGGGGTATGGCTACACCTTC. It yields the protein CASSPTGTGLLGYGYTF.